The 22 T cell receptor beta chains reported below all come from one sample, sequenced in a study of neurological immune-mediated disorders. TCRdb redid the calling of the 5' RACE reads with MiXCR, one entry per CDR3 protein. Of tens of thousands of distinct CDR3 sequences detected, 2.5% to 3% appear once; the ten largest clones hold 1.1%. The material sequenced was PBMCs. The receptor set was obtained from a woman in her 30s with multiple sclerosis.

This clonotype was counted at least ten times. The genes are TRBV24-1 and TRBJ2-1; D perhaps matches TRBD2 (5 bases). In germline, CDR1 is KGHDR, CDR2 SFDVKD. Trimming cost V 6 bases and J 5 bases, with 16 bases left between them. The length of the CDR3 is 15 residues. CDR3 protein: CATSTSRSVNNEQFF. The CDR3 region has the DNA TGTGCCACCAGTACTAGTCGATCCGTCAACAATGAGCAGTTCTTC.

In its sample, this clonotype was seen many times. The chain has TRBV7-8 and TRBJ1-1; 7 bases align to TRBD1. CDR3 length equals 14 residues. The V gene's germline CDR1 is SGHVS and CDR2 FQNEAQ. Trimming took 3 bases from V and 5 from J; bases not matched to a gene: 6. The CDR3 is CASSLGDRRTEAFF. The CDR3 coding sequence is TGTGCCAGCAGCTTGGGGGACAGAAGGACTGAAGCTTTCTTT. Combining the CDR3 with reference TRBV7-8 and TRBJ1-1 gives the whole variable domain GAGVSQSPRYKVAKRGQDVALRCDPISGHVSLFWYQQALGQGPEFLTYFQNEAQLDKSGLPSDRFFAERPEGSVSTLKIQRTQQEDSAVYLCASSLGDRRTEAFFGQGTRLTVV.

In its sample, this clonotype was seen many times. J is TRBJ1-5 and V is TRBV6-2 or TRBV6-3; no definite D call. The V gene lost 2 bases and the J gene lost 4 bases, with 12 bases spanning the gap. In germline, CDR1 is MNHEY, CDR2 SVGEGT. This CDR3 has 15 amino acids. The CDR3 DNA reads TGTGCCAGCAGTTACCCTTGGCAGCAAAATCAGCCCCAGCATTTT. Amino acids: CASSYPWQQNQPQHF.

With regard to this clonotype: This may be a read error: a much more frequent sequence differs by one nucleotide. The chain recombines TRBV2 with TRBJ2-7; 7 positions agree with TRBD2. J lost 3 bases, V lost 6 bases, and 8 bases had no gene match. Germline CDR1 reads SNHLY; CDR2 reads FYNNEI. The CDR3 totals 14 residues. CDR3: CASSAGGRSYEQYF. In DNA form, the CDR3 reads TGTGCCAGCAGCGCCGGCGGGAGAAGCTACGAGCAGTACTTC.

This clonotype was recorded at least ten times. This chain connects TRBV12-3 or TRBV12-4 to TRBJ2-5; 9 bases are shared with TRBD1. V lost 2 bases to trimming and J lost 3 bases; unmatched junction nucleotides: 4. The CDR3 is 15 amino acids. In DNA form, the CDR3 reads TGTGCCAGCAGTTTATACAGGGGGCGGGAAGAGACCCAGTACTTC. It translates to CASSLYRGREETQYF.

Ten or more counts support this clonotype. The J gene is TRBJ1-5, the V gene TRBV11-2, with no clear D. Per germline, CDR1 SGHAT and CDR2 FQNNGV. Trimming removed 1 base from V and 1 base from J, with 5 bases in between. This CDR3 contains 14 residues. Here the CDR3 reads CASSLGRSNQPQHF. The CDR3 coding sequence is TGTGCCAGCAGCTTAGGTCGAAGCAATCAGCCCCAGCATTTT.

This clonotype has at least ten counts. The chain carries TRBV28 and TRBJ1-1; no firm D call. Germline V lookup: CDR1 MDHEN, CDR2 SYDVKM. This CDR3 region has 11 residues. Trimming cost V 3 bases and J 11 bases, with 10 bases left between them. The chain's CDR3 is CASSLGSRAFF. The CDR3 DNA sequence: TGTGCCAGCAGTTTGGGTTCTAGGGCTTTCTTT.

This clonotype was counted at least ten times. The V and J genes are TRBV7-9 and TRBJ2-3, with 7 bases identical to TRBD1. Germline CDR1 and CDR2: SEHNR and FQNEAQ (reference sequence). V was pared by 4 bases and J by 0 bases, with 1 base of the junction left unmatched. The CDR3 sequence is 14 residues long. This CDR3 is CASSSQGSTDTQYF. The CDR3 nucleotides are TGTGCCAGCAGCTCACAGGGGAGCACAGATACGCAGTATTTT.

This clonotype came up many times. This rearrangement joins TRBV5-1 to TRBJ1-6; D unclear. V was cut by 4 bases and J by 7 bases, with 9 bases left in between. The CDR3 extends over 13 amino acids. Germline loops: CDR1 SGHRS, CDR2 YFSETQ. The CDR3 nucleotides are TGCGCCAGCAGCCCGGGTCCGAATTCACCCCTCCACTTT. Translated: CASSPGPNSPLHF.

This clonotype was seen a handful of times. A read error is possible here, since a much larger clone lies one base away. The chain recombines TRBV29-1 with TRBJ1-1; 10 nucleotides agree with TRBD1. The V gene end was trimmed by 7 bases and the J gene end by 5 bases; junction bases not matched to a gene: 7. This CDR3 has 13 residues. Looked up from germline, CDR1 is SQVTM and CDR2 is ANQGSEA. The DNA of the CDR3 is TGCAGCGACGGGACAGGGGAAGGAACTGAAGCTTTCTTT. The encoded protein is CSDGTGEGTEAFF.

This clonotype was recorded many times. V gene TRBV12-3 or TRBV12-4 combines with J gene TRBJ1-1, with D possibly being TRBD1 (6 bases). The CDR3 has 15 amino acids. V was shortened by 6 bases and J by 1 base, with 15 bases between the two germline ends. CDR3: CASRDQGLQNTEAFF. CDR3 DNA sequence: TGTGCCAGCAGGGACCAGGGGTTACAGAACACTGAAGCTTTCTTT.

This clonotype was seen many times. CDR3 coding DNA: TGCAGTGCTAGAGATCCGTGGGGCAGAAGCACAGATACGCAGTATTTT. This gives the protein CSARDPWGRSTDTQYF. The chain joins TRBV20-1 to TRBJ2-3; D may be TRBD1 (5 bases). This CDR3 has 16 amino acids. CDR1 is DFQATT and CDR2 is SNEGSKA in the germline V gene (reference sequence). Trimming pared 0 bases from V and 0 bases from J, leaving 13 bases between.

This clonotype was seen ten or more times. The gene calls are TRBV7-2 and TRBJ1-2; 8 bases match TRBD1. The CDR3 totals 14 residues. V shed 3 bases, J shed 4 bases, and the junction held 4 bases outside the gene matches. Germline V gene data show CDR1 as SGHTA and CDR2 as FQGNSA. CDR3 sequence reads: CASSFSGQGYGYTF. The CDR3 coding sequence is TGTGCCAGCAGCTTTTCTGGACAGGGCTATGGCTACACCTTC.

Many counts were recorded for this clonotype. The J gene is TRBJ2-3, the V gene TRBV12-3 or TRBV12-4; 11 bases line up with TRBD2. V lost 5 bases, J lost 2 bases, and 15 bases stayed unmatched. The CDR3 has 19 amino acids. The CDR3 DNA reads TGTGCCAGCAGTCCTGCTCGACCGGGACTAGCGGCTACCACAGATACGCAGTATTTT. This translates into CASSPARPGLAATTDTQYF.

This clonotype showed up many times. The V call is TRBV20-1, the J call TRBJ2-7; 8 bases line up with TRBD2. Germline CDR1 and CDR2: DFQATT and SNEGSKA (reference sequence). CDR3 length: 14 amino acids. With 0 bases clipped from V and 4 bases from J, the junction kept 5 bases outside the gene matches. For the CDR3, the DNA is TGCAGTGCTAGAGATCCGGGACTAGGGTACGAGCAGTACTTC. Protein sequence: CSARDPGLGYEQYF.

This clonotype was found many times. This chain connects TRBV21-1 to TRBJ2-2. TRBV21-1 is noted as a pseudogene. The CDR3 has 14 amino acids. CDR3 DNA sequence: TGTGCCAGCCTCAAAGAACAAAACACCGGGGAGCTGTTTTTT. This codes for CASLKEQNTGELFF.

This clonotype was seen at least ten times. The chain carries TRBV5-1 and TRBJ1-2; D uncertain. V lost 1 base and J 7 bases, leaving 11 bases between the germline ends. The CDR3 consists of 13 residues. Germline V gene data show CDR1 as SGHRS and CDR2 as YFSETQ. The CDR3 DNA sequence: TGCGCCAGCAGCTTGAGTTCGCGGAGTGGCTACACCTTC. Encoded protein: CASSLSSRSGYTF.

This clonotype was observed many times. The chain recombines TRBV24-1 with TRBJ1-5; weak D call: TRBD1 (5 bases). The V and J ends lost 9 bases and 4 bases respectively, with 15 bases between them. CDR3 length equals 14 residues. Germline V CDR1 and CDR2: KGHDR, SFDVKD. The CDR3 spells CATRASGRNQPQHF. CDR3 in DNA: TGTGCCACCCGCGCTTCAGGGCGGAATCAGCCCCAGCATTTT.

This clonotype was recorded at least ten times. CDR3 amino acids: CASSYGGQTYEQYF. The CDR3 region has the DNA TGTGCCAGCAGTTACGGGGGACAGACCTACGAGCAGTACTTC. V and J are TRBV6-6 and TRBJ2-7; 7 bases map to TRBD1. The CDR3 has 14 residues. The V gene end was trimmed by 2 bases and the J gene end by 2 bases; junction bases not matched to a gene: 3. The V gene's germline CDR1 is MNHNY and CDR2 SVGAGI (reference sequence).

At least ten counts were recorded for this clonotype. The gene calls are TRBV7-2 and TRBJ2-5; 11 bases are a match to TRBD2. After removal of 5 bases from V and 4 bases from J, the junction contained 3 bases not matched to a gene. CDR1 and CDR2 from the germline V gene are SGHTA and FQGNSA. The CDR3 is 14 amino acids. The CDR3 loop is CASSHGLAGETQYF. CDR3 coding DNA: TGTGCCAGCAGCCACGGACTAGCGGGAGAGACCCAGTACTTC.

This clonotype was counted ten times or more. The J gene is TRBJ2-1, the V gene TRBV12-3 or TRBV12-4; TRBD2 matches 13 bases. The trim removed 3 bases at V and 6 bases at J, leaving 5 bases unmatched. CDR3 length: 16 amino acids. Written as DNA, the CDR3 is TGTGCCAGCAGTTTGACTAGCGGGAGGTTCAGCAATGAGCAGTTCTTC. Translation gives CASSLTSGRFSNEQFF.

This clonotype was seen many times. The CDR3 nucleotides read TGTGCCAGCAGCCCCCTGGTGGCAGGGTCCCACGAGCAGTACTTC. It codes for CASSPLVAGSHEQYF. V usage is TRBV7-2 and J usage is TRBJ2-7; D might be TRBD1 (5 bases). Germline CDR1 is SGHTA and CDR2 is FQGNSA. The CDR3 loop spans 15 amino acids. The V end was cut by 5 bases, the J end by 5 bases, with 19 bases between.